The 3 T cell receptor beta chains reported below all come from one sample, sequenced in a study of CD4+ T cells in melanoma. Clones were read by immunoSEQ multiplex PCR, and TCRdb kept only the in-frame ones, dropping some. The repertoire holds more than 15,000 clones, with roughly 80% as singletons. Material: cells from a culture (not recorded whether cultured in vitro). The receptors were gathered from a human donor with melanoma.

The chain joins TRBV5-8 to TRBJ1-1; the D is unclear. The CDR3 loop spans 13 amino acids. Germline V CDR1 and CDR2: SGHTS, YDEGEE. Trimming took off 6 bases at V and 3 bases at J, with 12 bases between the two ends. The chain's CDR3 is CASTQDGYTEAFF. The DNA for the CDR3 is TGTGCCAGCACCCAGGACGGATACACTGAAGCTTTCTTT.

V and J are TRBV7-7 and TRBJ1-2; D is possibly TRBD1 (5 bases). Trimming left V 8 bases short and J 4 bases short, with 20 bases between. The CDR3 covers 15 residues. Germline V gives CDR1 SSHAT, CDR2 FNYEAQ (reference sequence). CDR3 protein: CASQSQDKGSYGYTF. In DNA form, the CDR3 reads TGTGCCAGCCAGAGCCAGGACAAGGGTAGCTATGGCTACACCTTC.

The chain combines TRBV5-6 with TRBJ1-6, with 7 positions matching TRBD1. Germline loops: CDR1 SGHDT, CDR2 YYEEEE. The junction had 21 bases not matched to a gene; V was cut back by 4 bases and J by 14 bases. The CDR3 loop spans 17 amino acids. CDR3 sequence: CASSPATGSIQGKSLHF. The CDR3 region has the DNA TGTGCCAGCAGCCCGGCGACAGGGTCTATACAAGGGAAATCCCTCCACTTT.